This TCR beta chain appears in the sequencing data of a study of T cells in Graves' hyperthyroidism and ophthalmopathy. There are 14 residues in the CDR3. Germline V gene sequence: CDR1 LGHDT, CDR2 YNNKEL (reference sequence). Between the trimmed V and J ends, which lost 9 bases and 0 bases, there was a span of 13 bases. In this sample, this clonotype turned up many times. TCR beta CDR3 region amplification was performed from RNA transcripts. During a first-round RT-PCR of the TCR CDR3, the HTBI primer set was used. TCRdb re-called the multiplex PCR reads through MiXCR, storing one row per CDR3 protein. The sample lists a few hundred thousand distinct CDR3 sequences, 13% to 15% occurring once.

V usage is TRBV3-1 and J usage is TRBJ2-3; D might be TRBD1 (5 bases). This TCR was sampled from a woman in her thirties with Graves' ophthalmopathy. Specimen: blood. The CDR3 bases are TGTGCCAGTGCGGACACCTCTAGCACAGATACGCAGTATTTT. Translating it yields CASADTSSTDTQYF.